Detailed here is one T cell receptor beta chain. Only in-frame clones appear in the TCRdb table, and some are missing; sequencing was by immunoSEQ multiplex PCR. The sample lists 300,000 to 400,000 clones, roughly 85% seen once, with 1.9% in the top ten. Germline CDR1 and CDR2: SEHNR and FQNEAQ (reference sequence). V was pared by 2 bases and J by 1 base, with 5 bases between. The CDR3 extends over 13 amino acids. Participants had their cohort set by participant-reported clinical history. The data derive from a study of blood T cell repertoires in COVID-19. V and J are TRBV7-9 and TRBJ1-2; D not certain. Sequencing was done on a sample of PBMCs or T cells enriched from blood (not recorded which). This receptor was identified in a woman aged 25 to 45 who had been exposed to COVID-19. CDR3 nucleotide sequence: TGTGCCAGCAGCTTATACAGTAACTATGGCTACACCTTC. As protein: CASSLYSNYGYTF.